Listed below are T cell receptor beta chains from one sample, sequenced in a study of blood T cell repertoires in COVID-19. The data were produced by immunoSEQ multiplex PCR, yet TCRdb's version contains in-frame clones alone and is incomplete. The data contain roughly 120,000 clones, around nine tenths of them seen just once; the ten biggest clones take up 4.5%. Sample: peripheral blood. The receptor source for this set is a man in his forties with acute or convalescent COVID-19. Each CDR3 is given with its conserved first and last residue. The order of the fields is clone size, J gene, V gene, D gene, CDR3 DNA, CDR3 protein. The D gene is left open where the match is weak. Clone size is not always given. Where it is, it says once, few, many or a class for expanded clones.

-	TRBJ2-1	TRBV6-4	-	TGTGCCAGCACTAGCTCCTACAATGAGCAGTTCTTC	CASTSSYNEQFF
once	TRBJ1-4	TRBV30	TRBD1	TGTGCCTGGAGTGCTGGACAGGGGGCTGGTAATGAAAAACTGTTTTTT	CAWSAGQGAGNEKLFF
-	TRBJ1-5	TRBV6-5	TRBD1	TGTGCCAGCGGGACAGGGTGGGTTCAGCCCCAGCATTTT	CASGTGWVQPQHF
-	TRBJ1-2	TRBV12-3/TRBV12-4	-	TGTGCCAGCAGTTTAGACGACACCTATGGCTACACCTTC	CASSLDDTYGYTF
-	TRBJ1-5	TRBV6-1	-	TGTGCCAGCAGTGAGAACAGGGTAGTAGGTCAGCCCCAGCATTTT	CASSENRVVGQPQHF
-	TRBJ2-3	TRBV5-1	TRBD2	TGCGCCAGCAGACCACCGGGACTAGCGAGTAACACAGATACGCAGTATTTT	CASRPPGLASNTDTQYF
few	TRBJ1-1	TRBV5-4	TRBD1	TGTGCCAGCAGCCCTGGGACAGACCCGATGAACACTGAAGCTTTCTTT	CASSPGTDPMNTEAFF
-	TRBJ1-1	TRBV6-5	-	TGTGCCAGCAGCCCCGGACGGGGGAACACTGAAGCTTTCTTT	CASSPGRGNTEAFF
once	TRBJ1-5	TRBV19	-	TGTGCCAGCGGTCCTTATAGCAATCAGCCCCAGCATTTT	CASGPYSNQPQHF
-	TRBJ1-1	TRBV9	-	TGTGCCAGCAGCTCCCGGACCCAGGGGACTGAAGCTTTCTTT	CASSSRTQGTEAFF
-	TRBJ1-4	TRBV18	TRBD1	TGTGCCAGCTCACCCCGGACAGGGGGTCTCAATGAAAAACTGTTTTTT	CASSPRTGGLNEKLFF
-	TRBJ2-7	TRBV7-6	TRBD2	TGTGCCAGCGCGGGAGGGGGGCACGAGCAGTACTTC	CASAGGGHEQYF
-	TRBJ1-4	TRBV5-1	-	TGCGCCAGCAGCCCCTACAGGGACCTCGATGAAAAACTGTTTTTT	CASSPYRDLDEKLFF
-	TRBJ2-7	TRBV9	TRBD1	TGTGCCAGCAGCGTAGGACAGGGGGCCTACGAGCAGTACTTC	CASSVGQGAYEQYF
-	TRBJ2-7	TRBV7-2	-	TGTGCCAGCAGCTTAGTTGTGAACTCCGTCCACGAGCAGTACTTC	CASSLVVNSVHEQYF
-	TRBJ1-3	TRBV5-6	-	TGTGCCAGCAGCTTGAGAGTTCTTGGAAACACCATATATTTT	CASSLRVLGNTIYF